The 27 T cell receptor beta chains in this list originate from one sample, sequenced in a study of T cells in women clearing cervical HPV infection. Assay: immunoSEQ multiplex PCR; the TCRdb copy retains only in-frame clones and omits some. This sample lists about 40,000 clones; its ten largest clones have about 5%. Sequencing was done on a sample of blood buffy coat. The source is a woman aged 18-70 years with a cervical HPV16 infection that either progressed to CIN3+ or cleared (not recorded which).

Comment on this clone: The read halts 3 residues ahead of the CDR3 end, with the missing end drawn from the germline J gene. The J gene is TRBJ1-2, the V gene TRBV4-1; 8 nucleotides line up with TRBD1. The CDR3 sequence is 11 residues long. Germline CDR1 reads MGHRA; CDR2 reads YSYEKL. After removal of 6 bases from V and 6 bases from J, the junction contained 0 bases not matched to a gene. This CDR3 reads CASRTGDGYTF. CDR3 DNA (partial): TGCGCCAGCAGGACAGGGGATGGC.

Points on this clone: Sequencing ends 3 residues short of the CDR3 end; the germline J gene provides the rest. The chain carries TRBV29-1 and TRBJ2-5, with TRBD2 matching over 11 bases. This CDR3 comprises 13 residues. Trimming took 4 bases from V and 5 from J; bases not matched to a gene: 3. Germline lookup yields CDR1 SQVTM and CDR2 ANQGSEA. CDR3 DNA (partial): TGCAGCGTTGCGGTAGCGGGGGGGGAGACC. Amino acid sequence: CSVAVAGGET. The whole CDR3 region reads CSVAVAGGETQYF. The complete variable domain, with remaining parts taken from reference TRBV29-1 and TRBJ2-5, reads SAVISQKPSRDICQRGTSLTIQCQVDSQVTMMFWYRQQPGQSLTLIATANQGSEATYESGFVIDKFPISRPNLTFSTLTVSNMSPEDSSIYLCSVAVAGGETQYFGPGTRLLVL.

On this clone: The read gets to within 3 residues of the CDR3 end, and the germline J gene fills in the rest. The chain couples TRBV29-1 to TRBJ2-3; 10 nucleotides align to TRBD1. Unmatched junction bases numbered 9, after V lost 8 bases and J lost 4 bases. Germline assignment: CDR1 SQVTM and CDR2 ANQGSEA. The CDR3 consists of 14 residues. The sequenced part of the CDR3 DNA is TGCAGCTCCAACGGACAGGGGGGGGCAGATACG. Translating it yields CSSNGQGGADT. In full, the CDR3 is CSSNGQGGADTQYF.

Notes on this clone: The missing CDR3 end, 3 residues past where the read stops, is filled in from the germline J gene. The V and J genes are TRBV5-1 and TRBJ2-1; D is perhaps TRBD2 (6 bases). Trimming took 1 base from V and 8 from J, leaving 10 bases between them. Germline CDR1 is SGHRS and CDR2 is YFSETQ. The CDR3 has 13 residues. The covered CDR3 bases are TGCGCCAGCAGCTTGCGCGGGGACTATGAG. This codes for CASSLRGDYE. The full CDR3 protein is CASSLRGDYEQFF.

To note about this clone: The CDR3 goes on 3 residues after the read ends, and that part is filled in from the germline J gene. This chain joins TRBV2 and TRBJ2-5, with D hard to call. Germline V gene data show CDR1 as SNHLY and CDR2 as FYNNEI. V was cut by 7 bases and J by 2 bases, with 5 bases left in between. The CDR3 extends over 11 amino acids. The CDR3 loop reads CASNPQETQYF. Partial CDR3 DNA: TGTGCCAGCAATCCACAAGAGACC.

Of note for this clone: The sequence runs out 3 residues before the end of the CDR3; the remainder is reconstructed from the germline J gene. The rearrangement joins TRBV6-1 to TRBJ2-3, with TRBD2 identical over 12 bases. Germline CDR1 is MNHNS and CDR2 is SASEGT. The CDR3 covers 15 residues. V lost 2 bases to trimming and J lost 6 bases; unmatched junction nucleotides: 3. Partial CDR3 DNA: TGTGCCAGCAGTGAACTAGCGGGGGGGCGGGATACG. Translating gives CASSELAGGRDT. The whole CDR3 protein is CASSELAGGRDTQYF.

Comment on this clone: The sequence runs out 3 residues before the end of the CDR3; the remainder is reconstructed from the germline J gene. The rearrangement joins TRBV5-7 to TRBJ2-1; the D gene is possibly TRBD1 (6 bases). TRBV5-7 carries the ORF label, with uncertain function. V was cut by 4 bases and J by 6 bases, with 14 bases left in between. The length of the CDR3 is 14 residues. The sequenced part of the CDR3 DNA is TGTGCCAGCAGCACGGACAGTATGATCAATGAG. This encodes CASSTDSMINE. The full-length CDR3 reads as CASSTDSMINEQFF.

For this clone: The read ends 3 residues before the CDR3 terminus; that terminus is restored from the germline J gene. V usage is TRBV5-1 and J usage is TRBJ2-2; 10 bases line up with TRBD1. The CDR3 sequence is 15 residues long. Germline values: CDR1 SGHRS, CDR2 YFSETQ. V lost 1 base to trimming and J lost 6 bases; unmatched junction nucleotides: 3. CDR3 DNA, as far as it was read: TGCGCCAGCAGCTTGAGGGGACAGGGGTCCGGGGAG. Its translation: CASSLRGQGSGE. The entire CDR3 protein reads CASSLRGQGSGELFF.

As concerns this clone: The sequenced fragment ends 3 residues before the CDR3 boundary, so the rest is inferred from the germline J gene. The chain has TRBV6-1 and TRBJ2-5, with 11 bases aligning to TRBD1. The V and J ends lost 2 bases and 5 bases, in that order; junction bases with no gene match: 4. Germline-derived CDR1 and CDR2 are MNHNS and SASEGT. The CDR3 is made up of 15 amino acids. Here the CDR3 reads CASSERDRGGETQYF. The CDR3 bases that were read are TGTGCCAGCAGTGAAAGGGACAGGGGGGGGGAGACC.

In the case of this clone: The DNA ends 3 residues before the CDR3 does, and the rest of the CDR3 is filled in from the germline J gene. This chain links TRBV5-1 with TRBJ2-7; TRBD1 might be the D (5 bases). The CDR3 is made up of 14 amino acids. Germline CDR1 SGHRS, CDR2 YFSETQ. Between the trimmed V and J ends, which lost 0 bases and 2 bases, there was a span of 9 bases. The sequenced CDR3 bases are TGCGCCAGCAGCTTGGCCCAGGGTACCTACGAG. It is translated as CASSLAQGTYE. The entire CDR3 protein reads CASSLAQGTYEQYF. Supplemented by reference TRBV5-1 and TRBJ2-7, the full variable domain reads KAGVTQTPRYLIKTRGQQVTLSCSPISGHRSVSWYQQTPGQGLQFLFEYFSETQRNKGNFPGRFSGRQFSNSRSEMNVSTLELGDSALYLCASSLAQGTYEQYFGPGTRLTVT.

CDR3 DNA (partial): TGTGCCACCAGCAGAAAAATAGACAGCTTCCAAGAGACC. This codes for CATSRKIDSFQET. The whole CDR3 is CATSRKIDSFQETQYF. This chain joins TRBV15 and TRBJ2-5; D possibly corresponds to TRBD1 (5 bases). The read stops 3 residues short of the end of the CDR3; the missing end is completed from the germline J gene. The CDR3 consists of 16 residues. The germline CDR1 and CDR2 sequences are LNHNV and YYDKDF (reference sequence). Trimming took 2 bases from V and 1 from J, leaving 14 bases between them.

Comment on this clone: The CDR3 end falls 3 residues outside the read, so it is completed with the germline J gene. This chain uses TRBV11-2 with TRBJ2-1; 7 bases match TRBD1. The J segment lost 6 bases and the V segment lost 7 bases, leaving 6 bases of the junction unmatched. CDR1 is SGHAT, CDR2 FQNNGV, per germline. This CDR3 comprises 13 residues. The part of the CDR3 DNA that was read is TGTGCCAGCACCCCCCGGGACAGCAATGAG. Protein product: CASTPRDSNE. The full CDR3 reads CASTPRDSNEQFF.

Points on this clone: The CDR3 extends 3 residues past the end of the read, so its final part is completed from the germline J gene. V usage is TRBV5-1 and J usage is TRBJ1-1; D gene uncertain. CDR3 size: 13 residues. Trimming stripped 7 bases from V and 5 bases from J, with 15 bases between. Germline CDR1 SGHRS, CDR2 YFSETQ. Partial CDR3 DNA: TGCGCCAGCGGTCAGGAGGCGAAAACTGAA. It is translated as CASGQEAKTE. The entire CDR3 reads CASGQEAKTEAFF.

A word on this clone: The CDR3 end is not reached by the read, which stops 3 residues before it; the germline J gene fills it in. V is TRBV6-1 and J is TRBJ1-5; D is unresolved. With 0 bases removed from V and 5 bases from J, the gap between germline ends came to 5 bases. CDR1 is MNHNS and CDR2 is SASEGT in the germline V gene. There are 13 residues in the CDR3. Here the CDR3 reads CASSEAFDQPQHF. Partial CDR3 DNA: TGTGCCAGCAGTGAAGCATTCGATCAGCCC.

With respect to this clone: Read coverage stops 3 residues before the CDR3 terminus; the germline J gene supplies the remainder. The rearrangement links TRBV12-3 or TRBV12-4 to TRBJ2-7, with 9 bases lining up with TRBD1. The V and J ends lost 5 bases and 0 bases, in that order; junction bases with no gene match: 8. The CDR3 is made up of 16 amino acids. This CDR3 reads CASSPSGQGLSYEQYF. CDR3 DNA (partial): TGTGCCAGCAGTCCTTCGGGACAGGGACTCTCCTACGAG.

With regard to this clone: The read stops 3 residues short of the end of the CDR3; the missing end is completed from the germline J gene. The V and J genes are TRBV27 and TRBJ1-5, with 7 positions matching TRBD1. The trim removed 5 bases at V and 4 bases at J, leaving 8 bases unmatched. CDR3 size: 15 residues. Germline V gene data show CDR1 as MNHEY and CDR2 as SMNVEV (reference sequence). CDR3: CASSQGGAGNQPQHF. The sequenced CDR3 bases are TGTGCCAGCAGTCAAGGGGGCGCGGGGAATCAGCCC.

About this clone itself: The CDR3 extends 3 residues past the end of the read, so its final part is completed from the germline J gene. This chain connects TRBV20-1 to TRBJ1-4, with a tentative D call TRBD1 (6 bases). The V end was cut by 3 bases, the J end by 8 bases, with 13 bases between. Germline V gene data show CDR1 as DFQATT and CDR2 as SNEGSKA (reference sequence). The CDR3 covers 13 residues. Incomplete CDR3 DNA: TGCAGTGCTAGCCGGGGGGCGGAGGAAAAA. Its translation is CSASRGAEEK. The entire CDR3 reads CSASRGAEEKLFF.

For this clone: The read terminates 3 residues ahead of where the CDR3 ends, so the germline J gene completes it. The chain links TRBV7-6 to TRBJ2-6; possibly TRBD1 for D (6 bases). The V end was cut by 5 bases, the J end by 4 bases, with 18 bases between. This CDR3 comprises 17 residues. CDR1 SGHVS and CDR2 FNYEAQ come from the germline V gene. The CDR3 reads CASSEQGEGSGANVLTF. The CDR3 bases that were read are TGTGCCAGCAGCGAACAGGGTGAAGGGTCGGGGGCCAACGTC.

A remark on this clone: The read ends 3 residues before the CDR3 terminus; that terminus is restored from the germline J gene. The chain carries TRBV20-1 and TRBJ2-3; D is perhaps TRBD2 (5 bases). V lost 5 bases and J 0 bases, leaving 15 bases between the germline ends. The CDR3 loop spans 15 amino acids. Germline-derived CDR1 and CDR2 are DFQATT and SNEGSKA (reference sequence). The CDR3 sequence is CSALWTAASTDTQYF. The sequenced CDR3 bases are TGCAGTGCTCTCTGGACTGCTGCTAGCACAGATACG.

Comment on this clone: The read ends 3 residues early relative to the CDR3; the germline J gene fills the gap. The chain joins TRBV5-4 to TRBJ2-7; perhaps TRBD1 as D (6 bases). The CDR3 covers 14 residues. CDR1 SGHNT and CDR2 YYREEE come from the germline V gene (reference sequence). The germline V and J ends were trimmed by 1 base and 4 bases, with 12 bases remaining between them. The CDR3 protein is CASSLNPQGYEQYF. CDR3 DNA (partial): TGTGCCAGCAGCTTGAATCCACAGGGTTACGAG. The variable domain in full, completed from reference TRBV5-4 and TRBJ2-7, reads ETGVTQSPTHLIKTRGQQVTLRCSSQSGHNTVSWYQQALGQGPQFIFQYYREEENGRGNFPPRFSGLQFPNYSSELNVNALELDDSALYLCASSLNPQGYEQYFGPGTRLTVT.

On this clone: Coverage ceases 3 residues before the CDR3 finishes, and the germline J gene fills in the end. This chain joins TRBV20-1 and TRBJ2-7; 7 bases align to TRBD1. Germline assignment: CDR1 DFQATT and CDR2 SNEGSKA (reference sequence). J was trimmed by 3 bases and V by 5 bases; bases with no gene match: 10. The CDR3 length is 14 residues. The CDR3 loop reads CSALPGTDNYEQYF. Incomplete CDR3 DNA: TGCAGTGCTTTACCTGGGACAGACAACTACGAG.

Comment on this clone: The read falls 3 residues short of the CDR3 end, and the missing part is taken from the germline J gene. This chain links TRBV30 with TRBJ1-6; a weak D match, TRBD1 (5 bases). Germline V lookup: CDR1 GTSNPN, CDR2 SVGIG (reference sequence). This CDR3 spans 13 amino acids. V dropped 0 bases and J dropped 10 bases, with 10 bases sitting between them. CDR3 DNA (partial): TGTGCCTGGAGTGTACAGGCAGAATCACCC. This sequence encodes CAWSVQAESP. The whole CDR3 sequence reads CAWSVQAESPLHF. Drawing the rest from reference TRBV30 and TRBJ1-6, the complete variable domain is SQTIHQWPATLVQPVGSPLSLECTVEGTSNPNLYWYRQAAGRGLQLLFYSVGIGQISSEVPQNLSASRPQDRQFILSSKKLLLSDSGFYLCAWSVQAESPLHFGNGTRLTVT.

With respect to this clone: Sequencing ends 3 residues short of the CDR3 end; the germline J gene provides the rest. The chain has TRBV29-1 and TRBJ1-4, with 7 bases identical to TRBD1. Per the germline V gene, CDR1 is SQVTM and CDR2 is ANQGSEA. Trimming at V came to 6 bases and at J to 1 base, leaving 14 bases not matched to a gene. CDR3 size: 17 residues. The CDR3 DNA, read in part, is TGCAGCGTAGGATCCGGGACAGCCTTTGGAACTAATGAAAAA. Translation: CSVGSGTAFGTNEK. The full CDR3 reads CSVGSGTAFGTNEKLFF.

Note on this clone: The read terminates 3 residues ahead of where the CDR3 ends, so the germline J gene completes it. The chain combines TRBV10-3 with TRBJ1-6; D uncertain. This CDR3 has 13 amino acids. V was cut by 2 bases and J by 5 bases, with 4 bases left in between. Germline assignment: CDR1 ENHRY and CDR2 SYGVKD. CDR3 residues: CAISEADNSPLHF. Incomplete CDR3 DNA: TGTGCCATCAGTGAGGCAGATAATTCACCC.

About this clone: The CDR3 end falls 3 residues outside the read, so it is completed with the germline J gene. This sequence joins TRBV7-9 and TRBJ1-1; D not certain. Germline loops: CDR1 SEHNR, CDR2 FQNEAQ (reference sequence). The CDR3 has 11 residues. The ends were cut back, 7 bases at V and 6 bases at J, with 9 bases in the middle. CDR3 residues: CASTQDSEAFF. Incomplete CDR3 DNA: TGTGCCAGCACCCAAGACTCTGAA. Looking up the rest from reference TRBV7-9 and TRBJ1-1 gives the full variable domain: DTGVSQNPRHKITKRGQNVTFRCDPISEHNRLYWYRQTLGQGPEFLTYFQNEAQLEKSRLLSDRFSAERPKGSFSTLEIQRTEQGDSAMYLCASTQDSEAFFGQGTRLTVV.

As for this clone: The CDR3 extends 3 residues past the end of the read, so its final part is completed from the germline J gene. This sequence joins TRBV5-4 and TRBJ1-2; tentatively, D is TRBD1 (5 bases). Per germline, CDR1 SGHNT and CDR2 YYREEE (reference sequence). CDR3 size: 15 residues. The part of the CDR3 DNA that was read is TGTGCCAGCAGCTCGGCTAGGGGACTACCTGGAGGC. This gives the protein CASSSARGLPGG. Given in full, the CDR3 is CASSSARGLPGGYTF.

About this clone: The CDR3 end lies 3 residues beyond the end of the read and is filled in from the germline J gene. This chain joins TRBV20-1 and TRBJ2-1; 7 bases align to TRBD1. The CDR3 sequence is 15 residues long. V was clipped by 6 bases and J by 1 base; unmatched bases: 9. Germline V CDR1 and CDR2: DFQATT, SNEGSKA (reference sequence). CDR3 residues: CSARGVGQSYNEQFF. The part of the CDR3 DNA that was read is TGCAGTGCCCGAGGGGTGGGACAGTCCTACAATGAG.